The 9 T cell receptor beta chains presented below share a single source sample, sequenced in a study of Ad26.COV2.S vaccination and SARS-CoV-2 variants. Using immunoSEQ multiplex PCR, the repertoire was profiled, and TCRdb retains in-frame clones only, with some absent. The sample has 300,000 to 350,000 clones; around four fifths are singletons. The sample's treatment: roughly 18 received Ad26.COV2.S at low or high dose, single or two shots; about 5 received placebo; per-sample allocation not given. Day 63 following the first vaccine or placebo injection was when the samples were taken. This sample comprised peripheral blood, obtained in a trial of Ad26.COV2.S vaccine versus placebo. Source of these receptors: a person between 18 and 65 years old who received the Ad26.COV2.S COVID-19 vaccine or a placebo.

This clone was seen a handful of times. V is TRBV5-4 and J is TRBJ1-2; no definite D call. The CDR3 is 15 amino acids. Trimming shortened V by 4 bases and J by 1 base, and 14 bases separated the two germline ends. Germline-derived CDR1 and CDR2 are SGHNT and YYREEE (reference sequence). The CDR3 DNA is TGTGCCAGCAGCATAACGACACGCCTTAACTATGGCTACACCTTC. Its protein product is CASSITTRLNYGYTF.

The chain combines TRBV27 with TRBJ2-3; TRBD2 agrees at 9 bases. V gave up 3 bases and J gave up 2 bases; unmatched junction bases: 6. Per the germline V gene, CDR1 is MNHEY and CDR2 is SMNVEV (reference sequence). The CDR3 consists of 16 residues. CDR3: CASSFLRGGFTDTQYF. CDR3 coding DNA: TGTGCCAGCAGTTTCTTGCGGGGGGGATTCACAGATACGCAGTATTTT.

The chain combines TRBV10-3 with TRBJ1-6; 10 positions match TRBD1. The CDR3 has 14 amino acids. The trim removed 4 bases at V and 8 bases at J, leaving 2 bases unmatched. Germline assignment: CDR1 ENHRY and CDR2 SYGVKD. The CDR3 spells CAISVGQGDSPLHF. Written as DNA, the CDR3 is TGTGCCATCAGTGTCGGACAGGGGGATTCACCCCTCCACTTT.

The chain carries TRBV5-1 and TRBJ2-5, with TRBD2 matching over 7 bases. The CDR3 covers 14 residues. The V gene's germline CDR1 is SGHRS and CDR2 YFSETQ. The junction had 2 bases not matched to a gene; V was cut back by 2 bases and J by 1 base. The CDR3 DNA follows: TGCGCCAGCAGCTTCTCGGGGGGCCAAGAGACCCAGTACTTC. Encoded protein: CASSFSGGQETQYF.

V gene TRBV10-1 combines with J gene TRBJ2-1; D is possibly TRBD1 (5 bases). The ends were cut back, 3 bases at V and 5 bases at J, with 8 bases in the middle. From germline, CDR1 is WNHNN and CDR2 SYGVQD (reference sequence). There are 13 residues in the CDR3. This CDR3 is CASSDGQNNEQFF. The DNA of the CDR3 is TGCGCCAGCAGTGACGGACAAAACAATGAGCAGTTCTTC.

There are a few counts of this clone. The rearrangement uses TRBV5-4 and TRBJ2-1; D assignment may be TRBD1 or TRBD2 (5 bases each). CDR1 and CDR2 (germline): SGHNT, YYREEE (reference sequence). The V and J ends lost 2 bases and 4 bases respectively, with 19 bases between them. The CDR3 loop spans 17 amino acids. The chain's CDR3 is CASSLGAPLVVYNEQFF. CDR3 nucleotides: TGTGCCAGCAGCTTAGGGGCTCCACTAGTGGTTTACAATGAGCAGTTCTTC.

This chain uses TRBV7-3 with TRBJ1-1, with D perhaps matching TRBD1 (6 bases). The germline CDR1 and CDR2 sequences are SGHTA and FQGTGA. The germline V and J ends were trimmed by 2 bases and 6 bases, with 13 bases remaining between them. The CDR3 runs to 14 residues. The CDR3 sequence is CASSLGQGTAEAFF. DNA of the CDR3: TGTGCCAGCAGCTTAGGCCAGGGGACGGCTGAAGCTTTCTTT.

The chain employs TRBV9 and TRBJ1-1; 12 bases agree with TRBD1. Germline CDR1 is SGDLS and CDR2 is YYNGEE. V gave up 5 bases and J gave up 5 bases; unmatched junction bases: 10. The CDR3 is made up of 16 amino acids. As DNA, the CDR3 is TGTGCCAGCAGAAGAACCGGGACAGGGGGCGAGACTGAAGCTTTCTTT. Protein sequence: CASRRTGTGGETEAFF.

The CDR3 region has the DNA TGTGTCTCAGGTAACACTGAAGCTTTCTTT. Its protein is CVSGNTEAFF. The chain carries TRBV6-5 and TRBJ1-1, with unresolved D. Germline CDR1 MNHEY, CDR2 SVGAGI. The CDR3 is 10 residues long.